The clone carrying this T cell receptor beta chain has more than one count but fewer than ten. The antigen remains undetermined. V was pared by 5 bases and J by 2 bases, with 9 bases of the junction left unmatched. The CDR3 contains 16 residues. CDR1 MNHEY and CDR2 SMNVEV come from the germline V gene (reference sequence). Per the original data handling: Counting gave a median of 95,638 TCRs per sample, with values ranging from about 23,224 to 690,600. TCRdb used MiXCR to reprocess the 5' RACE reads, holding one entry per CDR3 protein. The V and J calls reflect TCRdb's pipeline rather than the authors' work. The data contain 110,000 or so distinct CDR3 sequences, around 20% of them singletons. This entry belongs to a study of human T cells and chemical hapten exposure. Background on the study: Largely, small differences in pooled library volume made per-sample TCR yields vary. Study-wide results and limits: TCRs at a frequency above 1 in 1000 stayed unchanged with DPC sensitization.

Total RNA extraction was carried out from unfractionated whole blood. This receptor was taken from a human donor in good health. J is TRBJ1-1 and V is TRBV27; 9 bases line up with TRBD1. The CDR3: CASSLQTGGSNTEAFF. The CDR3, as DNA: TGTGCCAGCAGTCTACAGACAGGGGGATCCAACACTGAAGCTTTCTTT.